This T cell receptor (beta chain) was recorded in a study of OX40 agonist ivuxolimab in advanced cancers. The overall study: Partial responses were recorded for three patients, including one with hepatocellular carcinoma and two with cutaneous melanoma.

Sequencing used immunoSEQ multiplex PCR; TCRdb keeps in-frame clones, though not all of them. The table lists approximately 97,000 clones, roughly nine tenths of them singletons. Germline V gene lookup returns CDR1 SGHRS and CDR2 YFSETQ. This CDR3 has 14 residues. Unmatched junction bases numbered 3, after V lost 4 bases and J lost 1 base. The sequence came from an adult with an advanced solid tumor such as melanoma, head and neck, liver or kidney cancer. J is TRBJ2-3 and V is TRBV5-1, with 7 bases lining up with TRBD1. Sequences were derived from CD4+ or CD8+ T cells sorted from blood, sampled in a trial of the OX40 agonist ivuxolimab. The CDR3 spells CASSPGQGTDTQYF. CDR3 DNA: TGCGCCAGCAGCCCCGGACAGGGCACAGATACGCAGTATTTT.